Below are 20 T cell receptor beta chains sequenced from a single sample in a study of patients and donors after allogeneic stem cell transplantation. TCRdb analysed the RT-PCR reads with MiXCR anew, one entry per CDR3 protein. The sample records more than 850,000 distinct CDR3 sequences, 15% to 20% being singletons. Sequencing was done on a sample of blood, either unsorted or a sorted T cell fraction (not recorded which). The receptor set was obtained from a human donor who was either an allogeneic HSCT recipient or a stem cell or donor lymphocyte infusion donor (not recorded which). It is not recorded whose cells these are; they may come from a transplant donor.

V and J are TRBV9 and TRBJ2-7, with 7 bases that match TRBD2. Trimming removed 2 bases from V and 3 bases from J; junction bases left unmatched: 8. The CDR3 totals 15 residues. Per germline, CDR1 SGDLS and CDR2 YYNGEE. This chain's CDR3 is CASSVRPTSLYEQYF. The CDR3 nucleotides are TGTGCCAGCAGCGTTCGACCGACTAGCCTCTACGAGCAGTACTTC.

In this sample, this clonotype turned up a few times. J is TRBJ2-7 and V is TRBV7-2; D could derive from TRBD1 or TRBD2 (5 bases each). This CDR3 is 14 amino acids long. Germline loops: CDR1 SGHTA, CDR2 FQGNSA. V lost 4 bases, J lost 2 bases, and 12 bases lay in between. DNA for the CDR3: TGTGCCAGCAGCTGGGGGTCAGGCCCCTACGAGCAGTACTTC. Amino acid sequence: CASSWGSGPYEQYF.

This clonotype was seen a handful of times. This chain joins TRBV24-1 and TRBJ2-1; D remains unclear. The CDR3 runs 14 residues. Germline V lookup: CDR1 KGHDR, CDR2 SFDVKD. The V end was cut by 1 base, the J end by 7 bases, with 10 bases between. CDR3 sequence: CATSDFAPQNEQFF. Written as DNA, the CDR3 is TGTGCCACCAGTGATTTCGCACCACAAAATGAGCAGTTCTTC.

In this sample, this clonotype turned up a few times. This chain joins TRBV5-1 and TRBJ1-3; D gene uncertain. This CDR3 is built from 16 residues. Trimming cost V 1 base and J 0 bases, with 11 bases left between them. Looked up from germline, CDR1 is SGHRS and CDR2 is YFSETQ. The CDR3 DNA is TGCGCCAGCAGCTTGTCCAACAGAGCCTCTGGAAACACCATATATTTT. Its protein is CASSLSNRASGNTIYF.

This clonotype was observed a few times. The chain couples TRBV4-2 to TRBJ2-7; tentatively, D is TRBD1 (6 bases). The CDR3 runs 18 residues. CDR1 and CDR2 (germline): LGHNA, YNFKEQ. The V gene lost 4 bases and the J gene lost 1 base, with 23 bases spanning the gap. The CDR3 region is CASSPSLLEQGSSYEQYF. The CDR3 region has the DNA TGTGCCAGCAGCCCGTCTCTTCTGGAACAGGGCTCATCCTACGAGCAGTACTTC.

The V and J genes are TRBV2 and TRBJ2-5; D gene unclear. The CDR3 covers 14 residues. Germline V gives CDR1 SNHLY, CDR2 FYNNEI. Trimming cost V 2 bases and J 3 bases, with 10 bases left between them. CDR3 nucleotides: TGTGCCAGCAGTGAATCGACACCTGAAGAGACCCAGTACTTC. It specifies CASSESTPEETQYF.

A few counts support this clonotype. This CDR3 reads CASSQRAQGTGELFF. The DNA for the CDR3 is TGCGCCAGCAGCCAAAGGGCACAGGGTACCGGGGAGCTGTTTTTT. The J gene is TRBJ2-2, the V gene TRBV4-1; D may be TRBD1 (6 bases). The V end lost 2 bases, the J end lost 5 bases, and 12 bases lay between the germline ends. The CDR3 runs 15 residues. Germline assignment: CDR1 MGHRA and CDR2 YSYEKL.

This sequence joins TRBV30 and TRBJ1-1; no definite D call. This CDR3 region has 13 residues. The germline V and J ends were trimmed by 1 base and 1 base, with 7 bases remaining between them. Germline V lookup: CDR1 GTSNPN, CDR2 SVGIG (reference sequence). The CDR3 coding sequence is TGTGCCTGGAGTGATCAGAAGAACACTGAAGCTTTCTTT. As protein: CAWSDQKNTEAFF.

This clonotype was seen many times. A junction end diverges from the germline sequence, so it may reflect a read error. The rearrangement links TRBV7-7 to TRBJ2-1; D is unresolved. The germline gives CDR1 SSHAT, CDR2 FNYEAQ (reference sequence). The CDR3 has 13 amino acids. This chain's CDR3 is CASSLSAYNEQFF. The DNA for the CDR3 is TGTGCTAGCAGCTTATCCGCCTACAATGAGCAGTTCTTC.

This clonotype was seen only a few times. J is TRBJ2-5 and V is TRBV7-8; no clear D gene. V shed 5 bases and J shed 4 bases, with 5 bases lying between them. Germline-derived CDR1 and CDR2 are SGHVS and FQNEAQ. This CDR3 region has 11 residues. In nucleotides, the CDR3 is TGTGCCAGCAGCAATCTAGAGACCCAGTACTTC. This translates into CASSNLETQYF.

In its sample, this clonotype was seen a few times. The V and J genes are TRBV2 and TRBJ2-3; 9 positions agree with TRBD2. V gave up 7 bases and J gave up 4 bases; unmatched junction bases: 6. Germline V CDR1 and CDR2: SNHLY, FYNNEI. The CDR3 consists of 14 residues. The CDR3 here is CASNIAGEADTQYF. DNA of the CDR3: TGTGCCAGCAACATAGCGGGGGAGGCAGATACGCAGTATTTT. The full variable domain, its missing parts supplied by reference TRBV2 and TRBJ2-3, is EPEVTQTPSHQVTQMGQEVILRCVPISNHLYFYWYRQILGQKVEFLVSFYNNEISEKSEIFDDQFSVERPDGSNFTLKIRSTKLEDSAMYFCASNIAGEADTQYFGPGTRLTVL.

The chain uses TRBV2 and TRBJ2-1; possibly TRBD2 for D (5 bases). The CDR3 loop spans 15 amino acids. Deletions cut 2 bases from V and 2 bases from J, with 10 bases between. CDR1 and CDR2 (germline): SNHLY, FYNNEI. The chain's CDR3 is CASSEQASPYNEQFF. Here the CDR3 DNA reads TGTGCCAGCAGTGAACAGGCTAGCCCCTACAATGAGCAGTTCTTC. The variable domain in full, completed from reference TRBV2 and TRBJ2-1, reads EPEVTQTPSHQVTQMGQEVILRCVPISNHLYFYWYRQILGQKVEFLVSFYNNEISEKSEIFDDQFSVERPDGSNFTLKIRSTKLEDSAMYFCASSEQASPYNEQFFGPGTRLTVL.

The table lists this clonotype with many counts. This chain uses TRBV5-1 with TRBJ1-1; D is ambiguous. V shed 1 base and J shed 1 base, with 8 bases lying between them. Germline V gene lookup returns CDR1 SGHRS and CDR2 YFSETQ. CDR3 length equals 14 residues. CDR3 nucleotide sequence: TGCGCCAGCAGCTTGTTTGGAGGGAACACTGAAGCTTTCTTT. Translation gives CASSLFGGNTEAFF.

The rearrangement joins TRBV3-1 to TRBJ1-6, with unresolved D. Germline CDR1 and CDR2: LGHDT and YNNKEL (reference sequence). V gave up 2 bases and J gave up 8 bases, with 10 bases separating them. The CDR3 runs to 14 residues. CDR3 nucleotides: TGTGCCAGCAGCCAACTCGGGCACGATTCACCCCTCCACTTT. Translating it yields CASSQLGHDSPLHF.

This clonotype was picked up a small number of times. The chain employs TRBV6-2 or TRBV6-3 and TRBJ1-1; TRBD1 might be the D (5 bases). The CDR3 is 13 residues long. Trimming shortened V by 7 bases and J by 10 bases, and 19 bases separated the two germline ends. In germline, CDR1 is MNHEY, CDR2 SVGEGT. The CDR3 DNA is TGTGCCAGCATCTACCGGGACGGCCTTCGAGCTTTCTTT. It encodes CASIYRDGLRAFF.

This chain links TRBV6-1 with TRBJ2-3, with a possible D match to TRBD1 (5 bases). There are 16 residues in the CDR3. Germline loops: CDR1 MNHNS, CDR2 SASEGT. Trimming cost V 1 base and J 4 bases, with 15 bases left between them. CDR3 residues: CASSEVGPQQADTQYF. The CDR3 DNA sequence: TGTGCCAGCAGTGAAGTAGGGCCTCAACAGGCAGATACGCAGTATTTT.

CDR3 protein: CSVGPRGPDYEQYF. The CDR3 DNA is TGCAGCGTCGGCCCGCGGGGCCCCGACTACGAGCAGTACTTC. The chain carries TRBV29-1 and TRBJ2-7, with a weak D call TRBD2 (6 bases). The CDR3 has 14 amino acids. V was shortened by 6 bases and J by 3 bases, with 18 bases between the two germline ends. The germline CDR1 and CDR2 sequences are SQVTM and ANQGSEA.

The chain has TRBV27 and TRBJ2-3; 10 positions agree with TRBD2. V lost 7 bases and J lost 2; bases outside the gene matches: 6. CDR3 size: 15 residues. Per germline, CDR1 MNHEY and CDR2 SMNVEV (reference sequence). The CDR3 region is CASIPSGGYTDTQYF. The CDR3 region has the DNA TGTGCCAGCATCCCTAGCGGGGGTTACACAGATACGCAGTATTTT.

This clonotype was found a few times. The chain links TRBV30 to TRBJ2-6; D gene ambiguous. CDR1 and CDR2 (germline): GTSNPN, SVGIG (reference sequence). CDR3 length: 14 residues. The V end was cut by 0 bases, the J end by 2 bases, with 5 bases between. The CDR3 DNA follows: TGTGCCTGGAGTGTACTGCCTGGGGCCAACGTCCTGACTTTC. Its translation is CAWSVLPGANVLTF. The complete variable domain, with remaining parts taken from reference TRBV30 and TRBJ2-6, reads SQTIHQWPATLVQPVGSPLSLECTVEGTSNPNLYWYRQAAGRGLQLLFYSVGIGQISSEVPQNLSASRPQDRQFILSSKKLLLSDSGFYLCAWSVLPGANVLTFGAGSRLTVL.

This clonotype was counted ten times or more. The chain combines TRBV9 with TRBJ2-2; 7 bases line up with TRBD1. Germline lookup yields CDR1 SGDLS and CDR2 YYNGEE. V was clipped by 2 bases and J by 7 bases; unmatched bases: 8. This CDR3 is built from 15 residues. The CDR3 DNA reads TGTGCCAGCAGCGTCCGGGACAGAGGAATCGGGGAGCTGTTTTTT. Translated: CASSVRDRGIGELFF. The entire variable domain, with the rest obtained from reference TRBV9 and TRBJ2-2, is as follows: DSGVTQTPKHLITATGQRVTLRCSPRSGDLSVYWYQQSLDQGLQFLIQYYNGEERAKGNILERFSAQQFPDLHSELNLSSLELGDSALYFCASSVRDRGIGELFFGEGSRLTVL.